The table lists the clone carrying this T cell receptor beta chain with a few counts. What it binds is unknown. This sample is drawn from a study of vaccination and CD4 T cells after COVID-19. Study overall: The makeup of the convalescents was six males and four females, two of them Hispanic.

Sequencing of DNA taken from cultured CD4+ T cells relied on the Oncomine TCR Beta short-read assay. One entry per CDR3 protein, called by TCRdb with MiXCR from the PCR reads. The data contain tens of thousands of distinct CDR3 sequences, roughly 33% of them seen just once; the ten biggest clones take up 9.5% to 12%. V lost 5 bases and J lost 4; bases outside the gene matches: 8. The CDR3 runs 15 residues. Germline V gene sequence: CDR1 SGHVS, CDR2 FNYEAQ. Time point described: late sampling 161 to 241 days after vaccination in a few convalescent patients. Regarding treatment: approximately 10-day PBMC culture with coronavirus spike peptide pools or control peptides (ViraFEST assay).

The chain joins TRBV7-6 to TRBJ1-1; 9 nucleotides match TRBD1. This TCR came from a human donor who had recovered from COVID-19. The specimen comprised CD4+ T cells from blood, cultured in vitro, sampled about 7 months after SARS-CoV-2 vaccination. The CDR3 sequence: CASSISLQGATEAFF. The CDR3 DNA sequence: TGTGCCAGCAGCATTAGTTTACAGGGGGCCACTGAAGCTTTCTTT.